This TCR beta chain was found in a study of regulatory T cells in long-lasting Graves disease (dated by TCRdb to the early 2020s). Study-wide context: Patients with newly diagnosed Graves' disease had been on antithyroid drugs for under 3 months. Persistent Graves' disease patients were compared with newly diagnosed Graves' disease patients by peripheral blood TCR sequencing and RNA sequencing. A total of 33 samples underwent TCR sequencing, from around 13 patients with persistent Graves' disease and roughly 20 patients with newly diagnosed Graves' disease. The study took place in China and was registered as a clinical trial.

What the study reported, not specific to this receptor: Persistent Graves' disease patients showed lower TCR Shannon entropy and fewer highly expanded clones than newly diagnosed patients, suggesting clonal expansion. Only peripheral blood was studied, because thyroid tissue, the primary lesion, was inaccessible. The authors noted that the small sample size was a limitation that may lower accuracy. Persistent patients shared more public clonotypes among themselves (around 3,000) than newly diagnosed patients did (approximately 870). TRBV28, TRBJ1-2 and TRBJ2-5 were preferentially used in persistent disease, while TRBV20-1 and TRBJ2-1 were favored in newly diagnosed disease. Sequencing and analysis were restricted to the TCR beta chain.

The CDR3 holds 15 amino acids from the cysteine to the phenylalanine. Only the CDR3 part of the read is kept: 45 bases, read in frame from the first base. CDR1 MNHEY and CDR2 SVGEGT were looked up in the germline V gene. As to this clonotype: There is no known antigen for this receptor. This may arise from a read error, as a much more abundant clone is one base away.

The sample's time point label, decoded: newly diagnosed GD, antithyroid drugs for less than 3 months. For both TCR sequencing and RNA sequencing, RNA was extracted from PBMCs using TRIzol. The diagnosis of Graves' disease followed American Thyroid Association guidelines. Patients for the study were recruited at an endocrinology department in Xi'an, China. From each patient, roughly 9 milliliters of peripheral blood was collected into an EDTA anticoagulant tube. PBMCs were isolated by Ficoll Paque Plus density gradient separation without further T cell sorting. An Agilent 2100 Bioanalyzer and agarose gel were used to check RNA quality, and a NanoDrop 2000 was used to measure RNA concentration. Library preparation was by multiplex PCR. Sequencing relied on an Illumina HiSeq 4000. CDR3 regions were amplified by Arm-PCR with iRepertoire HTBI primers to construct TCR beta libraries. Before sequencing, the PCR products underwent gel purification. In the authors' own workflow: Across samples, fewer than 70 TRBV and 13 to 15 TRBJ segments were identified and used for gene usage analysis of CDR3 amino acid clonotypes. COPE and FqMerger were used to merge filtered high-quality paired reads into contigs. BLAST was used to align contigs to IMGT TRBV, TRBD and TRBJ reference genes, with CDR3 defined following IMGT. Highly expanded clones were defined as clonotypes with a frequency above 0.1%. Shannon entropy was used to measure repertoire diversity, and the Gini coefficient was used to measure V-J evenness. Public clonotypes were defined as clonotypes shared by more than one individual. Clones were called with MiXCR by TCRdb after fastp trimmed the public reads at Q25, and only in-frame beta chains were retained. Identical CDR3 proteins give one entry, which carries the most common genes and DNA. The V and J calls come from TCRdb's annotation, not from the publication. The sample profile shows 370,000 or so distinct CDR3 sequences; under 20% of them were found once. 20% of the sample comes from the top ten.

The same sample was also studied in work on T cells in Graves' hyperthyroidism and ophthalmopathy. As the second paper documents: Graves' hyperthyroidism was defined as stable when no progression to ophthalmopathy occurred over 18 months of follow-up. Hyperthyroidism patients were aged 18 to 65 years and newly diagnosed, with disease duration of less than 2 months. Patients with uncontrolled infections, other autoimmune diseases, pregnancy or lactation were excluded. Diagnoses relied on clinical symptoms, serum thyroxine and TRAb, thyroid ultrasound and orbital computed tomography. For the first round of RT-PCR on the TCR CDR3, the HTBI primer set was used together with the Qiagen OneStep RT-PCR kit. Most expanded thyroid clonotypes (frequency above 0.001) were also detected in blood, suggesting blood repertoires may reflect thyroid immune responses. A model built on a 13 V-J signature distinguished ophthalmopathy from stable hyperthyroidism, reaching around 90% sensitivity and 81.08% specificity in cross-validation and 80%/75% in testing. In validation, progression to ophthalmopathy was predicted by the model with 70.59% sensitivity and 72% to 85% specificity, a median of approximately 6.5 months before onset. To identify TCR V-J signatures that set the groups apart, the researchers used a discovery cohort of approximately 98 patients, made up of roughly 40 with Graves' ophthalmopathy and approximately 57 with stable Graves' hyperthyroidism. Prospective prediction of ophthalmopathy was tested in an independent validation cohort of under 20 hyperthyroidism patients and 17 patients who later progressed to ophthalmopathy. The roughly 91 discovery patients were randomly divided into training and test sets at a 7:3 ratio. The study also compared thyroid tissue and blood T-cell repertoires from over 5 Graves' hyperthyroidism patients. After blood sampling, hyperthyroidism patients were treated with methimazole at a starting dose of 30 mg daily, and ophthalmopathy patients were treated with high-dose intravenous methylprednisolone. The libraries were constructed in a second round of multiplex PCR and then size-selected and purified. The libraries were sequenced on an Illumina HiSeq2000 using paired-end 100 bp reads. SOAPnuke was used to process the raw data, removing reads that contained adapters or uncalled bases, had a mean Phred below 15, or lacked an exact match to the constant primer or identifier. High-quality paired reads were merged with COPE v1.2.5, and unique nucleotide sequences were defined as clonotypes. Clonotypes were aligned to IMGT TRBV, TRBD and TRBJ reference segments using MiTCR v1.1. The analysis included only V-J combinations with a frequency above 0.0001, which together covered more than 99% of the repertoires. A TCS score was defined as the ratio between F50 (clonal expansion) and ExV (chaos), using BLOSUM62-based TCRdist between CDR3 peptides within each V-J. Welch's t-statistics and random forest reduced 500 to 650 V-J features to about 12, which were used in a naive Bayes classifier (R e1071). No statistical method was used to set the sample size in advance, and investigators knew the group allocation. The paper reports TCR Vbeta CDR3 sequencing of about 140 peripheral blood samples: some 41 ophthalmopathy, fewer than 80 hyperthyroidism and around 17 progressor patients.

The chain couples TRBV6-2 or TRBV6-3 to TRBJ2-5; 8 central nucleotides agree with TRBD2. The receptor comes from a woman in her late teens or twenties with Graves disease. Donor details come from another sample of the same person, matched by shared clones. The sample was peripheral blood mononuclear cells (PBMCs), taken at new diagnosis, from a patient treated with antithyroid drugs. The CDR3 has the sequence CAGSSTSTSEETQYF. The sequence in DNA is TGTGCCGGCAGTTCCACTTCGACTAGCGAGGAGACCCAGTACTTC.